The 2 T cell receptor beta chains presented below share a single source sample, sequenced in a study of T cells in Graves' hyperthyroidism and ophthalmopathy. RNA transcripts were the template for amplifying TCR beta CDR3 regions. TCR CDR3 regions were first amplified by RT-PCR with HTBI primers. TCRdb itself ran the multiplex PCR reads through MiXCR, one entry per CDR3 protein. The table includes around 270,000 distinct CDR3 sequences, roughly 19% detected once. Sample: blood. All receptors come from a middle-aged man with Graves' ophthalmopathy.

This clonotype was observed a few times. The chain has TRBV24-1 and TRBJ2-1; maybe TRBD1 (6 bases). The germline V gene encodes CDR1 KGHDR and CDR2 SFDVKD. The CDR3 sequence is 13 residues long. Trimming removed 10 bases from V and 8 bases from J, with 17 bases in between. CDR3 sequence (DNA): TGTGCCACTAGACCCGCAGGGGAAGATGAGCAGTTCTTC. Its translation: CATRPAGEDEQFF.

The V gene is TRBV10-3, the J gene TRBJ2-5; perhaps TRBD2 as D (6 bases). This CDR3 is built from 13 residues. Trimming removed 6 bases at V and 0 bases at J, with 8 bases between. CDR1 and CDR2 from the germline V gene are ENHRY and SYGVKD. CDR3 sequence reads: CAIREGNQETQYF. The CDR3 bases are TGTGCCATCAGGGAGGGGAACCAAGAGACCCAGTACTTC.